This T cell receptor (beta chain) stems from a study of blood T cell repertoires in COVID-19. The V gene's germline CDR1 is ENHRY and CDR2 SYGVKD. V lost 5 bases, J lost 1 base, and 14 bases lay in between. This CDR3 contains 16 residues. Participant-given clinical history determined each cohort assignment. Individuals in the exposed group had encountered a COVID-19 case within 2 weeks preceding study entry. The data were produced by immunoSEQ multiplex PCR, yet TCRdb's version contains in-frame clones alone and is incomplete. The sample has some 340,000 clones; 90% are singletons. The rearrangement joins TRBV10-3 to TRBJ2-2; TRBD2 might be the D (6 bases). Material: PBMCs or T cells enriched from blood (not recorded which). The receptor comes from a woman in her thirties who had been exposed to COVID-19. This CDR3 reads CAISNLAVLNTGELFF. DNA of the CDR3: TGTGCCATCAGTAACTTAGCGGTCCTGAACACCGGGGAGCTGTTTTTT.